This paragraph covers one T cell receptor beta chain sequence. Its antigen remains unidentified. The source of the sample is a study of T cell repertoires in cytomegalovirus infection. Across the study: Used in the study were CMV epitopes, some recently identified and HLA-C-restricted, others well-studied and HLA-B-restricted. The public TCR beta signatures pointed to both CMV infection and matching HLA type.

Germline V gene data show CDR1 as SGHNT and CDR2 as YYREEE (reference sequence). Trimming removed 2 bases from V and 7 bases from J, with 12 bases in between. This CDR3 contains 13 residues. Findings and caveats of the study: The ex vivo response was dominated by HLA-C-restricted CMV-specific TCR beta clonotypes.

TCRdb re-derived calls from the reads in MiXCR, one entry per CDR3 protein. This repertoire shows 450,000 to 650,000 distinct CDR3 sequences, around two fifths found once; its top ten account for about 48%. The chain employs TRBV5-4 and TRBJ1-2, with D perhaps matching TRBD1 (6 bases). The clonotype originates from a human donor in good health (CMV status not recorded). Some clones in this sample may be carry-over from other donors' samples. This specimen consisted of cultured PBMCs, obtained from culture after CMV antigen stimulation. The DNA of the CDR3 is TGTGCCAGCAGCTTCGGCGGGGGCCCTGGCTACACCTTC. Its translation: CASSFGGGPGYTF. The full variable domain, rest sourced from reference TRBV5-4 and TRBJ1-2, is ETGVTQSPTHLIKTRGQQVTLRCSSQSGHNTVSWYQQALGQGPQFIFQYYREEENGRGNFPPRFSGLQFPNYSSELNVNALELDDSALYLCASSFGGGPGYTFGSGTRLTVV.